This T cell receptor beta chain was obtained from a study of T cells in Graves' hyperthyroidism and ophthalmopathy (dated by TCRdb to the late 2010s). Describing the broader study: Peripheral blood was sampled at the time of initial diagnosis, prior to any treatment. To identify distinguishing TCR V-J signatures, a discovery cohort of some 99 patients was used, comprising 43 with Graves' ophthalmopathy and roughly 60 with stable Graves' hyperthyroidism. Prospective prediction of ophthalmopathy was tested in an independent validation cohort consisting of fewer than 20 hyperthyroidism patients and about 17 patients who later progressed to ophthalmopathy. The 75 to 100 discovery patients were randomly divided into training and test sets at a 7:3 ratio. In roughly six Graves' hyperthyroidism patients, the study also compared T-cell repertoires from thyroid tissue with T-cell repertoires from blood. Once sampling was done, hyperthyroidism patients were given methimazole at a starting dose of 30 mg daily, whereas ophthalmopathy patients were given high-dose intravenous methylprednisolone. The paper describes TCR Vbeta CDR3 sequencing of 135 peripheral blood samples, made up of 43 ophthalmopathy patients, around 78 hyperthyroidism patients and 17 progressor patients. Broad study findings and their caveats: A model built on a 13 V-J signature distinguished ophthalmopathy from stable hyperthyroidism, reaching over 85% sensitivity and 81.08% specificity in cross-validation and 80%/75% in testing. Most expanded thyroid clonotypes (frequency above 0.001) were also detected in blood, a finding suggesting that blood repertoires may reflect thyroid immune responses. Sample size was not statistically predetermined, and blinding of investigators to group allocation was not performed. In validation, progression to ophthalmopathy was predicted by the model with almost 71% sensitivity and around 75% specificity, a median of around 6.5 months before onset.

As encoded in the germline V gene (reference sequence), CDR1 is MNHNY while CDR2 is SVGAGI. After removal of 0 bases from V and 4 bases from J, the junction retains 2 bases not matched to a gene. Its CDR3 holds 14 amino acids, cysteine through phenylalanine. Here the CDR3 DNA is all that survives: 42 bases in frame from base 1. Concerning this clonotype: Its target antigen remains unknown. With a much larger clone just one base away, this may be a read error.

TCR beta CDR3 regions were amplified from RNA transcripts. The first round of RT-PCR for the TCR CDR3 was performed with the HTBI primer set and the Qiagen OneStep RT-PCR kit. The libraries were constructed in a second round of multiplex PCR and then size-selected and purified. The libraries were sequenced on an Illumina HiSeq2000 using paired-end 100 bp reads. Regarding the original processing steps: SOAPnuke was used to process the raw data, with reads discarded if the reads contained adapters or uncalled bases, had a mean Phred below 15, or lacked an exact constant-primer or identifier match. COPE v1.2.5 was used to merge high-quality paired reads, and clonotypes were defined as unique nucleotide sequences. MiTCR v1.1 was used to align the clonotypes against IMGT TRBV, TRBD and TRBJ reference segments. The analysis was restricted to V-J combinations with a frequency above 0.0001, which together covered 99% to 99.2% of the repertoires. The TCS score was defined as F50 (clonal expansion) divided by E x V (chaos), with BLOSUM62-based TCRdist calculated between CDR3 peptides within each V-J. Welch's t-statistics and random forest reduced around 550 V-J features to 13, which were used in a naive Bayes classifier (R e1071). Clones were called with MiXCR by TCRdb after fastp trimmed the public reads at Q25, and only in-frame beta chains were retained. CDR3 protein duplicates are merged, each entry listing the most common genes and DNA. TCRdb assigned the V and J calls; the authors' analysis was not used. The sample has about 290,000 distinct CDR3 sequences on record, approximately 12% of them singletons. Jointly, the top ten make up 7% to 8.5% of the sample.

Hyperthyroidism patients were newly diagnosed, had a disease duration of under 2 months, and were aged 18 to 65 years. Any patient with an uncontrolled infection, another autoimmune disease, pregnancy or lactation was excluded. Diagnoses were established on the basis of clinical symptoms, serum thyroxine and TRAb, thyroid ultrasound, and orbital computed tomography. For progressor patients, blood was drawn at the first diagnosis of hyperthyroidism, before any ophthalmopathy symptoms had appeared. PBMCs were separated from roughly 10 ml of fresh peripheral blood using Ficoll-Paque density gradient centrifugation. Progressor patients were initially diagnosed with Graves' hyperthyroidism and developed ophthalmopathy during follow-up. Total RNA was extracted using Trizol reagent, and RNA quality was assessed on an Agilent 2100 Bioanalyzer.

This clonotype was obtained from a woman under 40 with Graves' hyperthyroidism that later progressed to Graves' ophthalmopathy. The rearrangement combines TRBV6-6 with TRBJ1-1; a stretch of 7 junction bases matches TRBD1. The source material was blood. At the DNA level, the sequence is TGTGCCAGCAGTTACTCGTCAGGGGGCACTGAAGCTTTCTTT. Its amino acids are CASSYSSGGTEAFF.